These 15 T cell receptor beta chains originate from one sample sequenced in a study of blood T cell repertoires in COVID-19. Data came from immunoSEQ multiplex PCR; TCRdb stores just in-frame clones and leaves some out. This table has 300,000 to 350,000 clones, approximately 88% appearing once. The sequenced sample was PBMCs or T cells enriched from blood (not recorded which). These receptors were collected from a young man who had recovered from COVID-19.

The V and J genes are TRBV19 and TRBJ1-5; 7 bases fit TRBD1. The germline gives CDR1 LNHDA, CDR2 SQIVND (reference sequence). CDR3 length: 15 residues. The trim removed 6 bases at V and 0 bases at J, leaving 5 bases unmatched. CDR3 sequence reads: CASRETGNSNQPQHF. CDR3 coding DNA: TGTGCCAGTAGAGAGACAGGGAATAGCAATCAGCCCCAGCATTTT. The full variable domain, with the rest looked up from reference TRBV19 and TRBJ1-5, is DGGITQSPKYLFRKEGQNVTLSCEQNLNHDAMYWYRQDPGQGLRLIYYSQIVNDFQKGDIAEGYSVSREKKESFPLTVTSAQKNPTAFYLCASRETGNSNQPQHFGDGTRLSIL.

This chain links TRBV14 with TRBJ2-7, with 8 bases identical to TRBD1. CDR1 and CDR2 (germline): SGHDN, FVKESK. The CDR3 is made up of 16 amino acids. The V gene end was trimmed by 4 bases and the J gene end by 0 bases; junction bases not matched to a gene: 8. DNA of the CDR3: TGTGCCAGCAGCCGACTTGGGACAGGAGACTCCTACGAGCAGTACTTC. Encoded protein: CASSRLGTGDSYEQYF.

This sequence joins TRBV7-9 and TRBJ2-5; the D gene is possibly TRBD2 (5 bases). CDR3 length: 16 residues. Trimming stripped 3 bases from V and 1 base from J, with 15 bases between. The V gene's germline CDR1 is SEHNR and CDR2 FQNEAQ (reference sequence). CDR3: CASSFPLGRGQETQYF. DNA for the CDR3: TGTGCCAGCAGCTTCCCCCTCGGACGGGGCCAAGAGACCCAGTACTTC.

This chain connects TRBV19 to TRBJ2-5, with D tentatively TRBD1 (5 bases). Germline loops: CDR1 LNHDA, CDR2 SQIVND (reference sequence). The CDR3 has 12 amino acids. V shed 3 bases and J shed 4 bases, with 6 bases lying between them. The CDR3 spells CASSMGPETQYF. The CDR3, as DNA: TGTGCCAGTAGTATGGGGCCAGAGACCCAGTACTTC.

The chain uses TRBV4-1 and TRBJ1-2; no definite D call. This CDR3 contains 14 residues. V lost 0 bases and J 8 bases, leaving 13 bases between the germline ends. Per germline, CDR1 MGHRA and CDR2 YSYEKL. The CDR3 coding sequence is TGCGCCAGCAGCCAAGAGAGGGTGTCGAGCGGCTACACCTTC. Protein: CASSQERVSSGYTF.

The chain uses TRBV2 and TRBJ2-1; 9 positions match TRBD2. After removal of 11 bases from V and 4 bases from J, the junction contained 6 bases not matched to a gene. From germline, CDR1 is SNHLY and CDR2 FYNNEI. The CDR3 covers 13 residues. The CDR3 bases are TGTGCCGGGGGACTAGCCAGTTACAATGAGCAGTTCTTC. It specifies CAGGLASYNEQFF.

This clone showed up just once. V gene TRBV5-7 combines with J gene TRBJ2-7; 9 nucleotides agree with TRBD1. TRBV5-7 is given ORF status, its function remaining uncertain. V shed 4 bases, J shed 6 bases, and the junction held 5 bases outside the gene matches. The CDR3 is 13 residues long. The CDR3 region is CASSGDRAGEQYF. CDR3 nucleotides: TGTGCCAGCAGCGGGGACAGGGCTGGCGAGCAGTACTTC.

The chain uses TRBV11-3 and TRBJ1-1; maybe TRBD1 (5 bases). Between the trimmed V and J ends, which lost 5 bases and 4 bases, there was a span of 14 bases. The germline V gene has CDR1 SGHNT and CDR2 YENEEA. This CDR3 has 14 residues. The CDR3 sequence is CASSLRARGTEAFF. The CDR3 nucleotides are TGTGCCAGCAGCCTCAGGGCAAGGGGCACTGAAGCTTTCTTT.

J is TRBJ2-4 and V is TRBV23-1, with D perhaps matching TRBD1 (6 bases). TRBV23-1 is noted as an ORF with a role that remains uncertain. The CDR3 is made up of 17 amino acids. Between the trimmed V and J ends, which lost 7 bases and 0 bases, there was a span of 19 bases. The CDR3 sequence is CASTLQPDSLAKNIQYF. The CDR3, as DNA: TGCGCCAGCACTCTACAACCGGACAGTCTAGCCAAAAACATTCAGTACTTC.

This clone was detected a few times. The chain links TRBV7-9 to TRBJ1-6, with D uncertain. The CDR3 totals 15 residues. Trimming cost V 3 bases and J 6 bases, with 12 bases left between them. Germline V gene lookup returns CDR1 SEHNR and CDR2 FQNEAQ (reference sequence). The CDR3 DNA reads TGTGCCAGCAGCTTTTCGGGGAAAGGTAATTCACCCCTCCACTTT. It yields the protein CASSFSGKGNSPLHF.

V and J are TRBV6-1 and TRBJ1-2; tentatively, D is TRBD1 (6 bases). Trimming took off 0 bases at V and 2 bases at J, with 13 bases between the two ends. The CDR3 is made up of 16 amino acids. The germline V gene has CDR1 MNHNS and CDR2 SASEGT. CDR3 sequence: CASSEAGQGLNYGYTF. The DNA of the CDR3 is TGTGCCAGCAGTGAAGCGGGTCAGGGGCTCAACTATGGCTACACCTTC.

This clone has just one count. The chain links TRBV6-5 to TRBJ1-6, with D maybe TRBD1 (6 bases). Germline V gene data show CDR1 as MNHEY and CDR2 as SVGAGI. The CDR3 consists of 14 residues. V dropped 6 bases and J dropped 11 bases, with 17 bases sitting between them. The CDR3 region has the DNA TGTGCCAGCAGCCCCACTCATACAGGGACACCCCTCCACTTT. Protein sequence: CASSPTHTGTPLHF.

This chain joins TRBV6-5 and TRBJ2-7; D may be TRBD1 (6 bases). V dropped 2 bases and J dropped 3 bases, with 11 bases sitting between them. Germline CDR1 is MNHEY and CDR2 is SVGAGI. CDR3 size: 14 residues. For the CDR3, the DNA is TGTGCCAGCAGTTACGAGACAGGTAGCTACGAGCAGTACTTC. This sequence encodes CASSYETGSYEQYF.

This sequence joins TRBV3-1 (or the pseudogene TRBV3-2) and TRBJ2-7; D gene uncertain. V gave up 0 bases and J gave up 6 bases, with 12 bases separating them. The CDR3 has 14 residues. Per the germline V gene, CDR1 is LGHDT and CDR2 is YNNKEL (reference sequence). CDR3 DNA sequence: TGTGCCAGCAGCCAAGACCTCTTAGCATTCGAGCAGTACTTC. It specifies CASSQDLLAFEQYF.

The genes are TRBV6-4 and TRBJ2-2, with D maybe TRBD2 (6 bases). Germline V gene data show CDR1 as MRHNA and CDR2 as SNTAGT. The CDR3 contains 14 residues. Trimming cost V 3 bases and J 5 bases, with 10 bases left between them. CDR3 amino acids: CASSEKAGTGELFF. Here the CDR3 DNA reads TGTGCCAGCAGTGAAAAGGCGGGGACCGGGGAGCTGTTTTTT.